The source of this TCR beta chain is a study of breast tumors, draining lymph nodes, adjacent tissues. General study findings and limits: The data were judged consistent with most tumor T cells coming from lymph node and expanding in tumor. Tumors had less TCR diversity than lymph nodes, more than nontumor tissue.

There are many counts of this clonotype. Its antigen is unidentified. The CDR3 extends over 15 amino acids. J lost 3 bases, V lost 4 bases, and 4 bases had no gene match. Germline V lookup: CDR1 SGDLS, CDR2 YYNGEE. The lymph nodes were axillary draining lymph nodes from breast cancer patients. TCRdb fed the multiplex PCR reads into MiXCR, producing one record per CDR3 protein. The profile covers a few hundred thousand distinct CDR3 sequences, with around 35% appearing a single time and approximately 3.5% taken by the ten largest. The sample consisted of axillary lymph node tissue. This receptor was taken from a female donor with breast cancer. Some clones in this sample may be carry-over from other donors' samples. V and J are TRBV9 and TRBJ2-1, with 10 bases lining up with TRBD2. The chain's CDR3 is CASSSTSGLYNEQFF. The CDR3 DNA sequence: TGTGCCAGCAGCTCGACTAGCGGGCTCTACAATGAGCAGTTCTTC.